This note documents a single T cell receptor (beta chain) sequence. The data are from a study of blood T cell repertoires in COVID-19. Libraries were prepared by immunoSEQ multiplex PCR; TCRdb keeps only in-frame clonotypes and omits some of them. The sample lists some 190,000 clones, 84% occurring once. Sequences were obtained from PBMCs or T cells enriched from blood (not recorded which). This sequence was found in a woman in her 30s who had been exposed to COVID-19.

The CDR3 spells CASSFGGNNQPQHF. The DNA of the CDR3 is TGCGCCAGCAGCTTTGGGGGGAACAATCAGCCCCAGCATTTT. The J gene is TRBJ1-5, the V gene TRBV5-1, with D maybe TRBD1 (5 bases). The CDR3 has 14 amino acids. V lost 2 bases, J lost 3 bases, and 9 bases lay in between. The V gene's germline CDR1 is SGHRS and CDR2 YFSETQ.